A single TCR beta chain is shown here with its context. The antigen is undetermined. From the reads, TCRdb called clonotypes with MiXCR, one entry per CDR3 protein. The table lists around 120,000 distinct CDR3 sequences, under 30% of them singletons. These data belong to a study of T cell repertoires in cytomegalovirus infection. Looking at the study overall: Evidence of both CMV infection and a matching HLA type came from public TCR beta signatures.

Study results and limitations: Summed frequency of public TCR beta families distinguished CMV carriers with the relevant HLA. Clonotypes of TCR beta that were HLA-C-restricted and CMV-specific dominated the ex vivo response.

The material sequenced was PBMCs, sequenced either directly or after in vitro stimulation (not recorded which). The receptor was derived from a human donor in good health (CMV status not recorded). Some clones in this sample may be carry-over from other donors' samples.

The CDR3, as DNA: TGTGCCAGCAGTTTATCCCCCGCAAGGGAGACCCAGTACTTC. Amino acid sequence: CASSLSPARETQYF. V usage is TRBV28 and J usage is TRBJ2-5; the D is unclear. The CDR3 runs 14 residues. V shed 1 base and J shed 5 bases, with 11 bases lying between them. Germline V gives CDR1 MDHEN, CDR2 SYDVKM.